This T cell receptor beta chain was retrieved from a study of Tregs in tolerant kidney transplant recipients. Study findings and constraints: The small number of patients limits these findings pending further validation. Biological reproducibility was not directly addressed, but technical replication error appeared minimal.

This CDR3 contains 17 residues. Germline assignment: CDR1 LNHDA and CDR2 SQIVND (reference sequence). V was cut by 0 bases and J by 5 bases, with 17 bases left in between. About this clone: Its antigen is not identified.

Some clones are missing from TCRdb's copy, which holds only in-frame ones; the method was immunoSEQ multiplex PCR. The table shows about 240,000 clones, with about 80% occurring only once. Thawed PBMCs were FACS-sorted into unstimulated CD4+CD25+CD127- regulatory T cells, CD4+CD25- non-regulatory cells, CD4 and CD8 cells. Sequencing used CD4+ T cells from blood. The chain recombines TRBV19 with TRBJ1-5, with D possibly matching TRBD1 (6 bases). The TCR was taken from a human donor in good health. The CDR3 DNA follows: TGTGCCAGTAGTATAGACGGGCCGGGGGGCCGTGATCAGCCCCAGCATTTT. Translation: CASSIDGPGGRDQPQHF.